The T cell receptor (beta chain) described here comes from a study of T cells in Graves' hyperthyroidism and ophthalmopathy. The CDR3 is 13 residues long. The germline V gene encodes CDR1 WNHNN and CDR2 SYGVQD (reference sequence). V was trimmed by 3 bases and J by 3 bases, leaving 9 bases between them. There were TCR beta CDR3 regions amplified from RNA transcripts. HTBI primers were used for first-round RT-PCR of the TCR CDR3. Via MiXCR, TCRdb re-called the multiplex PCR reads, giving one row per CDR3 protein. The sample lists a few hundred thousand distinct CDR3 sequences, 12% to 15% occurring once. PBMCs were sourced from about 10 ml fresh peripheral blood. This clonotype was recorded a few times. Antigen: not known. Findings and limits, study-wide: Ophthalmopathy onset followed model prediction by a median about 6.5 months. Most thyroid clonotypes with frequency above 0.001 were detected in blood.

The sample comprised blood. The gene calls are TRBV10-1 and TRBJ2-7; D unclear. The source is a middle-aged woman with Graves' ophthalmopathy. CDR3 sequence: CASSDGTLYEQYF. CDR3 in DNA: TGCGCCAGCAGTGACGGTACCCTCTACGAGCAGTACTTC.